This T cell receptor beta chain was observed in a study of prognosis after radiotherapy for stage I lung cancer. Genomic DNA provided the template from which TCR beta CDR3 was amplified by two-round multiplex PCR. Primers specific to each TRBV and TRBJ gene drove first-round PCR. MiXCR, run by TCRdb on the multiplex PCR reads, gives a single entry per CDR3 protein. The profile shows around 15,000 distinct CDR3 sequences, around half of them singletons. This CDR3 is built from 15 residues. CDR1 and CDR2 (germline): DFQATT, SNEGSKA (reference sequence). J lost 0 bases, V lost 4 bases, and 9 bases had no gene match.

The chain couples TRBV20-1 to TRBJ2-7; TRBD1 matches 7 bases. This material consisted of PBMCs, taken before or after stereotactic body radiation therapy (not recorded which). The sequence was obtained from a donor at least 50 years old with non-small cell lung cancer. The chain's CDR3 is CSAMWDRGYSYEQYF. For the CDR3, the DNA is TGCAGTGCTATGTGGGACAGAGGGTACTCCTACGAGCAGTACTTC.